This T cell receptor beta chain was identified during a study of OX40 agonist ivuxolimab in advanced cancers. Study as a whole: Patients received ivuxolimab, an intravenous treatment, every 2 weeks at 0.01 to 10 mg/kg. Patients were roughly 83% male with ages roughly 20 to 90, mean approximately 58. Of the participants, 40% had some prior anti-PD-1, anti-PD-L1 or anti-CTLA-4 therapy, which was allowed.

Here immunoSEQ multiplex PCR was the method, and the copy in TCRdb shows in-frame clones only, minus some. The table lists 15,000 to 20,000 clones, 72% of them singletons. This clone is labeled as medium-sized (0.01 to 0.1%). The V gene's germline CDR1 is GTSNPN and CDR2 SVGIG (reference sequence). V shed 3 bases and J shed 4 bases, with 9 bases lying between them. The CDR3 is 12 amino acids. The starting material was CD4+ or CD8+ T cells sorted from blood, obtained in a trial of the OX40 agonist ivuxolimab. The rearrangement joins TRBV30 to TRBJ1-1, with a possible D match to TRBD1 (5 bases). The source is an adult with an advanced solid tumor such as melanoma, head and neck, liver or kidney cancer. CDR3 protein: CAWSVGGTEAFF. Here the CDR3 DNA reads TGTGCCTGGAGCGTCGGGGGCACTGAAGCTTTCTTT.